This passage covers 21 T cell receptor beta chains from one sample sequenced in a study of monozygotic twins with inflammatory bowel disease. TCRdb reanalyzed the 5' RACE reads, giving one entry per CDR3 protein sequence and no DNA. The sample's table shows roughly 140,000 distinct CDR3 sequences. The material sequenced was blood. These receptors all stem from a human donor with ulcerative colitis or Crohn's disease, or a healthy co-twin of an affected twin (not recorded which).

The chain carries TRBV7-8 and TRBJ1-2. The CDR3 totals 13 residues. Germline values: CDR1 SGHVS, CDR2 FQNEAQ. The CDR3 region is CASSSAGNYGYTF.

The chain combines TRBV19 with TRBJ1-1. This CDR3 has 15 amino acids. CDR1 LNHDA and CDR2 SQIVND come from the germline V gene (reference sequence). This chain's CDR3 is CASSIDGDMNTEAFF.

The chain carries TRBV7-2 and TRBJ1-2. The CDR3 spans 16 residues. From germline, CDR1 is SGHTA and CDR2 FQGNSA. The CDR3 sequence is CASSPSSRTQESGHTF.

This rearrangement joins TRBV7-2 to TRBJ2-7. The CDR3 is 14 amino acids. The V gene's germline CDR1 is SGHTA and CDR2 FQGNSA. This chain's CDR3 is CASSFGGKAYEQYF.

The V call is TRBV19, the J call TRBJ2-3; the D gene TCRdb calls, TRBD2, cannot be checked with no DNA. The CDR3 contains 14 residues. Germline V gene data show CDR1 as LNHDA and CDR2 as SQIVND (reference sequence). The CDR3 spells CASMGLAVTDTQYF.

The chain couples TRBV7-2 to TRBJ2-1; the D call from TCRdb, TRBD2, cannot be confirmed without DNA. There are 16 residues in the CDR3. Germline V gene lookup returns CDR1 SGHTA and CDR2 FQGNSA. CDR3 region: CASSLLAGGRYNEQFF.

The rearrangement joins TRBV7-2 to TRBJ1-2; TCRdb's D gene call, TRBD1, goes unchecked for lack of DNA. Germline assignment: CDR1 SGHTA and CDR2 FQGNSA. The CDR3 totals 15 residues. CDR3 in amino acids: CASSPGQGASYGYTF.

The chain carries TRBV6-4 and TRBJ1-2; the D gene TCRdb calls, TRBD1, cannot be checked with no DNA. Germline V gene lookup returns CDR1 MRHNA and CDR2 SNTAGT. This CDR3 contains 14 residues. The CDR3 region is CASSRDRGDYGYTF.

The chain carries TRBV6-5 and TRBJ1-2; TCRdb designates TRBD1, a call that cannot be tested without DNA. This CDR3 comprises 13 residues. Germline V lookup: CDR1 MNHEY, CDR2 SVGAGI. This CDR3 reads CASRTQGGEGYTF.

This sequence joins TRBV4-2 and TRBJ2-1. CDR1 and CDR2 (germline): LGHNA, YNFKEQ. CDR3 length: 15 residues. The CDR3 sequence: CASSQAVDVGHEQFF.

The CDR3 reads CASSLSIRRSQETQYF. V gene TRBV5-5 combines with J gene TRBJ2-5. The germline gives CDR1 SGHKS, CDR2 YYEKEE (reference sequence). CDR3 length: 16 amino acids.

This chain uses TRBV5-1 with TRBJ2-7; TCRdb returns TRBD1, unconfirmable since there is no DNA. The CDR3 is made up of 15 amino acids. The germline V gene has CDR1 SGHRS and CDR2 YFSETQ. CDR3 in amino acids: CASSPDTTPSYEQYF.

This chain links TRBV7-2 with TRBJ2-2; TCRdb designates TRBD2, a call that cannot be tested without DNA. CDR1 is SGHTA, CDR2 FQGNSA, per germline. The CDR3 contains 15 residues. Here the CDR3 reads CASSLYSVRAGELFF.

The CDR3 sequence: CASSTGADNNEQFF. The chain uses TRBV18 and TRBJ2-1; TCRdb indicates TRBD1, and absent DNA this call remains unverified. Germline V gives CDR1 KGHSH, CDR2 LQKENI. The CDR3 has 14 residues.

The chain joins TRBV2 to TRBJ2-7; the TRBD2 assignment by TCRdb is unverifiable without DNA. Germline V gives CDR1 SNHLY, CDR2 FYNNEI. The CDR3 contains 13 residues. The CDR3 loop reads CASRTGRVYEQYF.

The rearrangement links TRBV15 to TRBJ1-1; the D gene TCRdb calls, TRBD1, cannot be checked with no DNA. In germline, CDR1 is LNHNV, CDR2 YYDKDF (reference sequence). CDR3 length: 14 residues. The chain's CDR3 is CATSPGPRAWLAFF.

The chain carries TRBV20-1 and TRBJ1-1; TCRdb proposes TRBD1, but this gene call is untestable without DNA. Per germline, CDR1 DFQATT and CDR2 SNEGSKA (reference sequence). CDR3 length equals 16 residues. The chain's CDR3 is CSARDPRQGLNTEAFF.

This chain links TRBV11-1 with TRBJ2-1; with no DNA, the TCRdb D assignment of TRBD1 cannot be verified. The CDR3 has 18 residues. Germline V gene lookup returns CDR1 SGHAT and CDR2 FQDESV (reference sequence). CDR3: CASSPITGDWVSYNEQFF.

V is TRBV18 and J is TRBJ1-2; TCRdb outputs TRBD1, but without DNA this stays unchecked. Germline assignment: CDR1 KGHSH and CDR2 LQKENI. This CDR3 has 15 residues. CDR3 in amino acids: CASSDRDSVNYGYTF. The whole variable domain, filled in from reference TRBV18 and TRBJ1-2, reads NAGVMQNPRHLVRRRGQEARLRCSPMKGHSHVYWYRQLPEEGLKFMVYLQKENIIDESGMPKERFSAEFPKEGPSILRIQQVVRGDSAAYFCASSDRDSVNYGYTFGSGTRLTVV.

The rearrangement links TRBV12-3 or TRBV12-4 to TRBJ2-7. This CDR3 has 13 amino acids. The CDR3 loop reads CASSLDSTMEQYF.

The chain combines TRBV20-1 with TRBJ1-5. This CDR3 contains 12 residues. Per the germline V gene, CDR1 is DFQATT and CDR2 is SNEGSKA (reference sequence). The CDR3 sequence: CSARAANQPQHF.